Presented here are 18 T cell receptor beta chains from one specimen sequenced in a study of T cells in Graves' hyperthyroidism and ophthalmopathy. RNA transcripts were the template for amplifying TCR beta CDR3 regions. Using the HTBI primer set, a first-round RT-PCR was run on the TCR CDR3. TCRdb re-derived calls from the multiplex PCR reads in MiXCR, one entry per CDR3 protein. The profile shows fewer than 600,000 distinct CDR3 sequences, around 15% of them singletons. Material for sequencing was blood. All receptors derive from a woman aged 40 to 50 with Graves' hyperthyroidism.

Many counts were recorded for this clonotype. V and J are TRBV5-8 and TRBJ1-3, with TRBD1 matching 9 bases. J gave up 2 bases and V 4 bases, and 7 bases lay outside the gene matches. The CDR3 runs 16 residues. The germline gives CDR1 SGHTS, CDR2 YDEGEE. As DNA, the CDR3 is TGTGCCAGCAGCCTGGGGACAGGGAATCCTGGAAACACCATATATTTT. Its protein is CASSLGTGNPGNTIYF.

This clonotype has ten or more counts. V gene TRBV20-1 combines with J gene TRBJ2-1; 9 nucleotides align to TRBD2. The ends lost 7 bases at V and 0 bases at J; junction bases unmatched: 7. There are 15 residues in the CDR3. Germline values: CDR1 DFQATT, CDR2 SNEGSKA (reference sequence). CDR3 amino acids: CSERTSASSYNEQFF. CDR3 DNA: TGCAGTGAAAGGACTAGCGCGAGCTCCTACAATGAGCAGTTCTTC.

This clonotype has more than one count but fewer than ten. The chain employs TRBV6-1 and TRBJ1-5, with 8 positions matching TRBD1. This CDR3 is built from 15 residues. The J segment lost 6 bases and the V segment lost 2 bases, leaving 6 bases of the junction unmatched. Germline CDR1 is MNHNS and CDR2 is SASEGT. The CDR3 DNA reads as TGTGCCAGCAGTGAACGGACAGGGAAATCTCAGCCCCAGCATTTT. Translation gives CASSERTGKSQPQHF.

This clonotype has a handful of counts. As the CDR3 is not closed by the conserved phenylalanine or tryptophan, this likely results from a read error. The CDR3: CASSRISGRSTDAQYL. The DNA for the CDR3 is TGTGCCAGCAGTCGGATTAGCGGGCGTAGCACAGATGCGCAGTATCTT. The genes are TRBV2 and TRBJ2-3, with TRBD2 identical over 7 bases. This CDR3 comprises 16 residues. CDR1 is SNHLY and CDR2 is FYNNEI in the germline V gene.

In its sample, this clonotype was seen many times. The chain couples TRBV27 to TRBJ1-1, with D unclear. Germline assignment: CDR1 MNHEY and CDR2 SMNVEV (reference sequence). The CDR3 is 13 residues long. Between the trimmed V and J ends, which lost 5 bases and 3 bases, there was a span of 10 bases. CDR3 loop: CASSVGRYTEAFF. The CDR3 DNA sequence: TGTGCCAGCAGTGTAGGACGGTACACTGAAGCTTTCTTT.

This clonotype was recorded at least ten times. The rearrangement links TRBV28 to TRBJ2-1; 9 positions agree with TRBD2. This CDR3 spans 15 amino acids. Germline CDR1 and CDR2: MDHEN and SYDVKM. After removal of 6 bases from V and 6 bases from J, the junction contained 9 bases not matched to a gene. The CDR3 here is CASSSRAGGINEQFF. CDR3 DNA sequence: TGTGCCAGCAGCTCTAGAGCGGGAGGCATCAATGAGCAGTTCTTC.

This clonotype showed up many times. The V call is TRBV3-1, the J call TRBJ1-5; 7 bases line up with TRBD1. V shed 3 bases, J shed 5 bases, and the junction held 1 base outside the gene matches. The V gene's germline CDR1 is LGHDT and CDR2 YNNKEL (reference sequence). This CDR3 comprises 13 residues. The DNA for the CDR3 is TGTGCCAGCAGCCAGGGACAGTATCAGCCCCAGCATTTT. Its translation is CASSQGQYQPQHF.

This clonotype was seen more than once but under ten times. With a much larger clone just one base away, this may be a read error. The V and J genes are TRBV28 and TRBJ2-1, with D possibly TRBD2 on 6 matching bases. Germline CDR1 and CDR2: MDHEN and SYDVKM. V gave up 2 bases and J gave up 7 bases, with 12 bases separating them. The CDR3 sequence is 14 residues long. CDR3 DNA sequence: TGTGCCAGCAGTTTAGCGGGAAACTGGAATGAGCAGTTCTTC. It specifies CASSLAGNWNEQFF.

This clonotype was counted at least ten times. The chain is built from TRBV3-1 and TRBJ2-7, with 8 bases fitting TRBD2. Germline CDR1 LGHDT, CDR2 YNNKEL (reference sequence). The CDR3 extends over 18 amino acids. V lost 0 bases to trimming and J lost 4 bases; unmatched junction nucleotides: 14. The CDR3 protein is CASSQEGVAGIGGYEQYF. In nucleotides, the CDR3 is TGTGCCAGCAGCCAAGAAGGGGTAGCGGGAATCGGGGGATACGAGCAGTACTTC.

This clonotype was observed at least ten times. V and J are TRBV11-2 and TRBJ2-1; 8 bases match TRBD1. J gave up 8 bases and V 5 bases, and 8 bases lay outside the gene matches. CDR1 is SGHAT and CDR2 is FQNNGV in the germline V gene. CDR3 length: 14 residues. CDR3 nucleotides: TGTGCCAGCAGCCCCGGACAGGGTTGGGATGAGCAGTTCTTC. Its protein is CASSPGQGWDEQFF.

This clonotype came up many times. The rearrangement uses TRBV11-1 and TRBJ2-5, with D unclear. The V gene lost 8 bases and the J gene lost 0 bases, with 13 bases spanning the gap. This CDR3 is built from 14 residues. Germline-derived CDR1 and CDR2 are SGHAT and FQDESV (reference sequence). CDR3 sequence (DNA): TGTGCCAGCGTAGACCGCTATCACCAAGAGACCCAGTACTTC. This codes for CASVDRYHQETQYF.

This clonotype occurred a few times. J is TRBJ2-5 and V is TRBV7-3; 7 bases match TRBD2. The CDR3 totals 15 residues. Germline V gene sequence: CDR1 SGHTA, CDR2 FQGTGA. V lost 2 bases, J lost 1 base, and 4 bases stayed unmatched. CDR3 region: CASSLVAGSQETQYF. In DNA, the CDR3 is TGTGCCAGCAGCTTAGTAGCGGGCTCCCAAGAGACCCAGTACTTC.

This clonotype has ten or more counts. This chain links TRBV30 with TRBJ1-1, with TRBD1 as a possible D gene (6 bases). The V end was cut by 0 bases, the J end by 3 bases, with 11 bases between. The germline gives CDR1 GTSNPN, CDR2 SVGIG (reference sequence). This CDR3 contains 14 residues. The CDR3 region has the DNA TGTGCCTGGAGTGTACAAGGGGGGGACACTGAAGCTTTCTTT. Protein sequence: CAWSVQGGDTEAFF.

Details on this clonotype: The junction does not match germline at one end; this may be a read error. J is TRBJ2-1 and V is TRBV5-1, with 9 positions matching TRBD2. Germline CDR1 is SGHRS and CDR2 is YFSETQ. The CDR3 runs to 15 residues. The DNA of the CDR3 is TGTGCCAGCAGTACTGGGCGGGGGGGGTACGATGAGCAGTTCTTC. Protein sequence: CASSTGRGGYDEQFF.

V gene TRBV2 combines with J gene TRBJ1-4; the D is unclear. The CDR3 totals 12 residues. CDR1 and CDR2 from the germline V gene are SNHLY and FYNNEI. V was trimmed by 8 bases and J by 7 bases, leaving 11 bases between them. The CDR3 reads CASQIIGEKLFF. CDR3 coding DNA: TGTGCCAGCCAGATTATAGGTGAAAAACTGTTTTTT.

This clonotype occurred many times. The V gene is TRBV11-3, the J gene TRBJ2-1; TRBD2 aligns across 8 bases. V was pared by 5 bases and J by 0 bases, with 3 bases of the junction left unmatched. The germline CDR1 and CDR2 sequences are SGHNT and YENEEA. The CDR3 sequence is 15 residues long. CDR3 sequence (DNA): TGTGCCAGCAGCCATGGGACTAGCTCCTACAATGAGCAGTTCTTC. It encodes CASSHGTSSYNEQFF.

A remark on this clonotype: At one of its ends the junction is not consistent with the germline gene, which may arise from a read error. J is TRBJ2-3 and V is TRBV10-2; the match to TRBD2 covers 8 bases. Germline CDR1 is WSHSY and CDR2 is SAAADI. This CDR3 contains 13 residues. CDR3 nucleotides: TGCGCCGGCAGCGGGAGTGGGCCAGATACGCAGTATTTT. It is translated as CAGSGSGPDTQYF.

This clonotype was recorded many times. The gene calls are TRBV11-2 and TRBJ2-1; 10 bases line up with TRBD2. V lost 1 base to trimming and J lost 4 bases; unmatched junction nucleotides: 7. The CDR3 is 17 amino acids. Germline V gene lookup returns CDR1 SGHAT and CDR2 FQNNGV. CDR3 protein: CASSLVFSGRPYNEQFF. The CDR3 DNA follows: TGTGCCAGCAGCTTAGTTTTTAGCGGGAGGCCTTACAATGAGCAGTTCTTC.